This paragraph covers one T cell receptor (beta chain) sequence. Its antigen remains unknown. CD4+ T cells from unexposed donors were obtained before the COVID-19 pandemic (2011-2018). The cells were cultured for 10 days before CD4+ T cells were isolated. This record belongs to a study of CD4 T cells in relation to SARS-CoV-2 and coronaviruses. Study in general: TCR beta CDR3s were sequenced after approximately ten-day antigen culture of PBMCs.

Per the germline V gene, CDR1 is MNHEY and CDR2 is SVGAGI. The CDR3 is 16 amino acids. V lost 4 bases and J lost 7, with 22 bases in between. Assay used: immunoSEQ multiplex PCR; TCRdb lists only in-frame clones, some missing. The sample shows roughly 30,000 clones, roughly 72% of them seen only once. The sample was CD4+ T cells from PBMCs, cultured in vitro. This receptor was identified in a human donor in good health. J is TRBJ1-2 and V is TRBV6-5; TRBD1 is a possible D gene (6 bases). CDR3 bases: TGTGCCAGCAGTTGGTCCGGGACAAGAACTGGGGGTGGCTACACCTTC. This codes for CASSWSGTRTGGGYTF.